What follows are 20 T cell receptor beta chains derived from one specimen sequenced in a study of radiotherapy plus CTLA-4 blockade in lung cancer. Assay: immunoSEQ multiplex PCR; the TCRdb copy retains only in-frame clones and omits some. Of about 28,000 clones listed, more than 75% are singletons. The sample in question was peripheral blood, obtained from a patient treated with radiotherapy plus ipilimumab. The receptors were gathered from a human donor with non-small cell lung cancer who had stable disease on radiotherapy plus ipilimumab.

This chain uses TRBV29-1 with TRBJ1-5; 9 bases agree with TRBD1. Germline loops: CDR1 SQVTM, CDR2 ANQGSEA. Losses at the gene ends were 4 bases for V and 5 bases for J; bases not matched to a gene: 3. This CDR3 comprises 13 residues. CDR3 sequence reads: CSVGGQGHQPQHF. The CDR3 region has the DNA TGCAGCGTTGGGGGACAGGGTCATCAGCCCCAGCATTTT.

The CDR3 nucleotides read TGTGCCAGCAGCGTAGGAGGACGGGACCAAGAGACCCAGTACTTC. Its translation: CASSVGGRDQETQYF. The rearrangement uses TRBV9 and TRBJ2-5; no definite D call. Trimming removed 0 bases from V and 0 bases from J, with 9 bases in between. The germline CDR1 and CDR2 sequences are SGDLS and YYNGEE. This CDR3 spans 15 amino acids.

The chain combines TRBV18 with TRBJ1-1, with 7 bases aligning to TRBD1. V lost 3 bases and J lost 0; bases outside the gene matches: 4. The CDR3 has 15 amino acids. Germline lookup yields CDR1 KGHSH and CDR2 LQKENI. CDR3 DNA sequence: TGTGCCAGCTCACCGGGACAGAACATGAACACTGAAGCTTTCTTT. Protein: CASSPGQNMNTEAFF.

The gene calls are TRBV5-1 and TRBJ2-1; 9 positions match TRBD1. Germline trimming cut 3 bases from V and 2 bases from J; bases unmatched to any gene: 3. CDR1 SGHRS and CDR2 YFSETQ come from the germline V gene. This CDR3 is 15 amino acids long. DNA of the CDR3: TGCGCCAGCAGCTCGGGACAGGGTGCCTACAATGAGCAGTTCTTC. Translated, it gives CASSSGQGAYNEQFF.

V is TRBV11-2 and J is TRBJ1-1; possibly TRBD1 for D (5 bases). The CDR3 sequence is 16 residues long. Germline-derived CDR1 and CDR2 are SGHAT and FQNNGV. V lost 5 bases, J lost 6 bases, and 22 bases lay in between. CDR3 sequence reads: CASSVVFQGRGAEAFF. The CDR3 region has the DNA TGTGCCAGCAGCGTAGTTTTTCAGGGACGGGGCGCTGAAGCTTTCTTT. The full variable domain, with the rest looked up from reference TRBV11-2 and TRBJ1-1, is EAGVAQSPRYKIIEKRQSVAFWCNPISGHATLYWYQQILGQGPKLLIQFQNNGVVDDSQLPKDRFSAERLKGVDSTLKIQPAKLEDSAVYLCASSVVFQGRGAEAFFGQGTRLTVV.

This chain connects TRBV7-8 to TRBJ1-1; D call uncertain. The V gene lost 3 bases and the J gene lost 5 bases, with 10 bases spanning the gap. Per germline, CDR1 SGHVS and CDR2 FQNEAQ. The CDR3 is 13 amino acids. The CDR3 spells CASSLDRDTEAFF. Written as DNA, the CDR3 is TGTGCCAGCAGCTTGGACCGGGATACTGAAGCTTTCTTT.

The V and J genes are TRBV11-2 and TRBJ1-2; TRBD1 matches 7 bases. Germline CDR1 is SGHAT and CDR2 is FQNNGV. The CDR3 sequence is 13 residues long. The V gene end was trimmed by 0 bases and the J gene end by 11 bases; junction bases not matched to a gene: 6. The chain's CDR3 is CASSLDADRRYTF. The DNA for the CDR3 is TGTGCCAGCAGCTTAGATGCGGACAGGAGGTACACCTTC.

This chain uses TRBV29-1 with TRBJ1-2; the match to TRBD1 covers 8 bases. This CDR3 is built from 15 residues. V shed 4 bases, J shed 0 bases, and the junction held 7 bases outside the gene matches. Germline V CDR1 and CDR2: SQVTM, ANQGSEA. DNA of the CDR3: TGCAGCGTTGGGGGGGGACAGGACGCTAACTATGGCTACACCTTC. Amino acid sequence: CSVGGGQDANYGYTF.

The V call is TRBV28, the J call TRBJ1-3; D gene unclear. The CDR3 extends over 13 amino acids. Germline CDR1 reads MDHEN; CDR2 reads SYDVKM. Written as DNA, the CDR3 is TGTGCTAGTACCTCTTACTCTGGAAACACCATATATTTT. This gives the protein CASTSYSGNTIYF.

In this sample, this clone turned up once. The chain employs TRBV10-3 and TRBJ2-5; D gene unclear. Trimming cost V 4 bases and J 2 bases, with 14 bases left between them. The CDR3 sequence is 15 residues long. CDR1 is ENHRY, CDR2 SYGVKD, per germline. The CDR3 loop reads CAISAGRRTQETQYF. CDR3 coding DNA: TGTGCCATCAGTGCCGGCAGGCGGACGCAAGAGACCCAGTACTTC.

This chain joins TRBV30 and TRBJ1-5, with TRBD1 matching over 7 bases. CDR1 is GTSNPN, CDR2 SVGIG, per germline (reference sequence). This CDR3 comprises 12 residues. The DNA for the CDR3 is TGTGCTTATGGACAGGGCAATCAGCCCCAGCATTTT. Translated: CAYGQGNQPQHF.

The chain has TRBV2 and TRBJ2-2; 11 bases are shared with TRBD2. V lost 2 bases and J lost 4; bases outside the gene matches: 9. This CDR3 region has 18 residues. Germline CDR1 reads SNHLY; CDR2 reads FYNNEI. CDR3 residues: CASSETRISGGATGELFF. In DNA, the CDR3 is TGTGCCAGCAGTGAAACAAGAATTAGCGGGGGGGCCACCGGGGAGCTGTTTTTT.

The genes are TRBV7-9 and TRBJ1-4, with D perhaps TRBD1 (6 bases). V dropped 5 bases and J dropped 2 bases, with 9 bases sitting between them. Germline V CDR1 and CDR2: SEHNR, FQNEAQ (reference sequence). This CDR3 contains 14 residues. CDR3 nucleotide sequence: TGTGCCAGCAGCCGAGGGGGGACTAATGAAAAACTGTTTTTT. The encoded protein is CASSRGGTNEKLFF.

The V gene is TRBV20-1, the J gene TRBJ1-2; 8 bases agree with TRBD1. Germline lookup yields CDR1 DFQATT and CDR2 SNEGSKA (reference sequence). The V segment lost 5 bases and the J segment 5 bases; nucleotides outside the gene matches: 1. CDR3 length equals 11 residues. The CDR3 region is CSAGQGYGYTF. The CDR3 nucleotides read TGCAGTGCTGGACAGGGATATGGCTACACCTTC.

The chain employs TRBV11-3 and TRBJ1-1; 7 positions match TRBD1. Germline V gene lookup returns CDR1 SGHNT and CDR2 YENEEA. The junction had 7 bases not matched to a gene; V was cut back by 8 bases and J by 4 bases. The CDR3 has 13 residues. The CDR3 loop is CASGRDSATEAFF. The CDR3 region has the DNA TGTGCCAGCGGCCGGGACAGCGCCACTGAAGCTTTCTTT.

The rearrangement links TRBV7-2 to TRBJ2-1; 15 bases line up with TRBD2. The CDR3 runs 17 residues. Trimming took 6 bases from V and 1 from J; bases not matched to a gene: 4. The V gene's germline CDR1 is SGHTA and CDR2 FQGNSA. The CDR3 loop reads CASSLGTSGGSYNEQFF. CDR3 nucleotide sequence: TGTGCCAGCAGTCTTGGGACTAGCGGGGGGTCCTACAATGAGCAGTTCTTC. The full variable domain, in which reference TRBV7-2 and TRBJ2-1 provide the parts outside the CDR3, is GAGVSQSPSNKVTEKGKDVELRCDPISGHTALYWYRQSLGQGLEFLIYFQGNSAPDKSGLPSDRFSAERTGGSVSTLTIQRTQQEDSAVYLCASSLGTSGGSYNEQFFGPGTRLTVL.

This CDR3 is CSVMGESEAFF. CDR3 DNA: TGCAGCGTTATGGGCGAGAGTGAAGCTTTCTTT. The chain carries TRBV29-1 and TRBJ1-1, with D unresolved. V shed 5 bases and J shed 7 bases, with 11 bases lying between them. The CDR3 consists of 11 residues. Germline V gene lookup returns CDR1 SQVTM and CDR2 ANQGSEA.

This chain links TRBV10-3 with TRBJ1-1; no firm D call. V was pared by 4 bases and J by 3 bases, with 9 bases between. The CDR3 loop spans 13 amino acids. The germline gives CDR1 ENHRY, CDR2 SYGVKD. For the CDR3, the DNA is TGTGCCATCAGTGCCTCATTGGACACTGAAGCTTTCTTT. It is translated as CAISASLDTEAFF.

DNA for the CDR3: TGTGCCAGCAGCCCTAGGGCGCAGGGGCGGGACTATGGCTACACCTTC. Translation gives CASSPRAQGRDYGYTF. This chain links TRBV7-8 with TRBJ1-2; D may be TRBD1 (6 bases). CDR1 SGHVS and CDR2 FQNEAQ come from the germline V gene. V dropped 5 bases and J dropped 3 bases, with 19 bases sitting between them. The CDR3 contains 16 residues.

On this clone: Other DNA sequences in this sample translate to the same CDR3. The chain has TRBV5-8 and TRBJ1-2; weak D call: TRBD1 (5 bases). Trimming pared 6 bases from V and 8 bases from J, leaving 20 bases between. The CDR3 runs to 14 residues. The germline CDR1 and CDR2 sequences are SGHTS and YDEGEE. Written as DNA, the CDR3 is TGTGCCAGCAACAAAAGACAGAGGGCTGGAGGCTACACCTTC. This gives the protein CASNKRQRAGGYTF.